This T cell receptor (beta chain) was found in a study of blood T cell repertoires in COVID-19. About the study: Donors in the United States, Italy and Spain gave samples during acute or convalescent COVID-19. T cells, B-cell-depleted T cells, or PBMCs provided the cDNA or gDNA that served as material.

This clone was recorded only once. Using immunoSEQ multiplex PCR, the repertoire was profiled, and TCRdb retains in-frame clones only, with some absent. The sample holds about 250,000 clones, 87% seen once. All enrollees were about 18 to 89 years old and from 25 or so US areas. The CDR3 sequence is 16 residues long. Germline V gene data show CDR1 as SGDLS and CDR2 as YYNGEE. After removal of 4 bases from V and 0 bases from J, the junction contained 9 bases not matched to a gene. The material sequenced was PBMCs or T cells enriched from blood (not recorded which). The genes are TRBV9 and TRBJ2-5, with TRBD1 identical over 7 bases. The TCR originated in a woman aged 30 to 39 with acute COVID-19. The CDR3 region is CASSTLWGQYQETQYF. For the CDR3, the DNA is TGTGCCAGCAGCACCCTTTGGGGACAGTACCAAGAGACCCAGTACTTC.